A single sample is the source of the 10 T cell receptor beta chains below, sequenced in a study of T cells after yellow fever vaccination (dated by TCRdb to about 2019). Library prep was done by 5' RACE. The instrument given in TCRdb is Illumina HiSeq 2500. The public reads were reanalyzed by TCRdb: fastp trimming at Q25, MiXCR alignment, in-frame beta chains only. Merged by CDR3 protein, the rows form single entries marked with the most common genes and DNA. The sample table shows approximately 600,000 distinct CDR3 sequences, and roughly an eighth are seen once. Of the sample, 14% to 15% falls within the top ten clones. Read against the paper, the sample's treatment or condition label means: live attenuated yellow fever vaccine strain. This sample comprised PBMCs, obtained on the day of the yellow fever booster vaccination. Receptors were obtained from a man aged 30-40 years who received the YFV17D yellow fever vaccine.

This CDR3 reads CASSPRRLAGANEQFF. The CDR3 nucleotides are TGTGCCAGCAGCCCTCGTCGACTAGCGGGGGCCAATGAGCAGTTCTTC. The rearrangement joins TRBV5-5 to TRBJ2-1; 12 bases fit TRBD2. V dropped 4 bases and J dropped 6; count of bases not matched to a gene: 8. Per the germline V gene, CDR1 is SGHKS and CDR2 is YYEKEE (reference sequence). The CDR3 spans 16 residues.

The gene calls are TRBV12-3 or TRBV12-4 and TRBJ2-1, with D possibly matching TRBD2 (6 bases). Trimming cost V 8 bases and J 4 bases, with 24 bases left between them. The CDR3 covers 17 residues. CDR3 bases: TGTGCCAGCGTTGCCCAATCCGGGACTTTTAGTTACAATGAGCAGTTCTTC. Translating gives CASVAQSGTFSYNEQFF.

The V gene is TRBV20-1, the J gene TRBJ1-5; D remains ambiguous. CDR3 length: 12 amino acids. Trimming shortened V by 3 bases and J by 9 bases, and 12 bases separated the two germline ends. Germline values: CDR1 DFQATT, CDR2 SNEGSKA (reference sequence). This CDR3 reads CSASSQFAPQHF. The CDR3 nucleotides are TGCAGTGCTAGTTCCCAGTTTGCGCCCCAGCATTTT.

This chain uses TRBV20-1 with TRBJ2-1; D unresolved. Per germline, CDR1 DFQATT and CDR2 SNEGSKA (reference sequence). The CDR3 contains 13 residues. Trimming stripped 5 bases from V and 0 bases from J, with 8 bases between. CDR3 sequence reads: CSAFKSSYNEQFF. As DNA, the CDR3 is TGCAGTGCTTTTAAGAGCTCCTACAATGAGCAGTTCTTC.

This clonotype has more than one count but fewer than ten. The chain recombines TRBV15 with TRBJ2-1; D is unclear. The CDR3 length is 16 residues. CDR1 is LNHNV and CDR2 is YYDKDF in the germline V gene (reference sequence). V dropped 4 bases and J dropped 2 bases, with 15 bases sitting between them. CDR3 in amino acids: CATSTTLKYPYNEQFF. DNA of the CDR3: TGTGCCACCAGCACTACCTTGAAGTACCCCTACAATGAGCAGTTCTTC.

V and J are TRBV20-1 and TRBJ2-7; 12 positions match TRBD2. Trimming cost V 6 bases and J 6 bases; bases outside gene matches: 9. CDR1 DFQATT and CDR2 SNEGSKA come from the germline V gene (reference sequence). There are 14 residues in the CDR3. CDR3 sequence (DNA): TGCAGTGCGCCTTCTAGCGGGAGGGCCGGCGAGCAGTACTTC. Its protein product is CSAPSSGRAGEQYF.

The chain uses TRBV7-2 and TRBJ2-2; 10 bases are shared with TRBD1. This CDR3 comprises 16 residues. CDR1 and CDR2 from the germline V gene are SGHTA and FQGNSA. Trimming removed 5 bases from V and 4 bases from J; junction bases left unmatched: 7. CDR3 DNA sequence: TGTGCCAGCAGCGTCAGACAGGGGGCGAGCACCGGGGAGCTGTTTTTT. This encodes CASSVRQGASTGELFF.

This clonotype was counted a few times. The DNA of the CDR3 is TGTGCCAGCTCAGCAGGACAAATCTCCTACAATGAGCAGTTCTTC. Its translation: CASSAGQISYNEQFF. The chain couples TRBV18 to TRBJ2-1, with D perhaps matching TRBD1 (5 bases). The CDR3 is 15 residues long. V was pared by 5 bases and J by 0 bases, with 11 bases between. From germline, CDR1 is KGHSH and CDR2 LQKENI.

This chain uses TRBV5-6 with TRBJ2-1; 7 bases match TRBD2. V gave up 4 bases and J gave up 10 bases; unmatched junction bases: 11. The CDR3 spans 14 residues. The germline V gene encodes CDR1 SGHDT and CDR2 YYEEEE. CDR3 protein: CASSRVHAGDEQFF. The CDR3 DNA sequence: TGTGCCAGCAGCCGAGTCCACGCGGGAGACGAGCAGTTCTTC.

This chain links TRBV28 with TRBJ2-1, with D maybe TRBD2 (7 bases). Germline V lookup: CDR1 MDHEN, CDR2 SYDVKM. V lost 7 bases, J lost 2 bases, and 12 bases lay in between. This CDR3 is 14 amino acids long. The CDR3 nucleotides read TGTGCCAGCAACTGGGAGGGGGCCTACAATGAGCAGTTCTTC. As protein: CASNWEGAYNEQFF.